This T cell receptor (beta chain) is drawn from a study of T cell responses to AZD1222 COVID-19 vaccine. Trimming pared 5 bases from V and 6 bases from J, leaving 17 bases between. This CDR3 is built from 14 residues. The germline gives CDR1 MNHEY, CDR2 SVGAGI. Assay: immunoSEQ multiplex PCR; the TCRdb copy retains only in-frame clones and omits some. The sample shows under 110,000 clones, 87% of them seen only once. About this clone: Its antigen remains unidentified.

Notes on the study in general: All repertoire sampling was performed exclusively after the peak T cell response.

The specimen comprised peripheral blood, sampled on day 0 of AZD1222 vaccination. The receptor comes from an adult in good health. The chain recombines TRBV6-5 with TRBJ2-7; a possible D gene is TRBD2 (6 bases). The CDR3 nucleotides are TGTGCCAGCAGTCCTCCCCGGGGGTCGGCCGAGCAGTACTTC. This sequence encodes CASSPPRGSAEQYF.